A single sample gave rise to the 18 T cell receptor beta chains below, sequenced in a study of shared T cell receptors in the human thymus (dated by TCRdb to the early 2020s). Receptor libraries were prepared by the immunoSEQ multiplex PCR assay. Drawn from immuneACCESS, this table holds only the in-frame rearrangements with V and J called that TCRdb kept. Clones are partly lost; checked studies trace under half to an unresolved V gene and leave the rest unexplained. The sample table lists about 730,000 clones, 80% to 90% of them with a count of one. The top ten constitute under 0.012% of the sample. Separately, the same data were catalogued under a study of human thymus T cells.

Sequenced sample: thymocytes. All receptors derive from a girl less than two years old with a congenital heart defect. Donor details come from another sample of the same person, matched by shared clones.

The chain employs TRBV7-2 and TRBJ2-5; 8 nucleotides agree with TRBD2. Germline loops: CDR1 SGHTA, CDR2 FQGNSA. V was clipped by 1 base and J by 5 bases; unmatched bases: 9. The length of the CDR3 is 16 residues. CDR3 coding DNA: TGTGCCAGCAGCTTAGATGGGTCCCCGGGAGGGGAGACCCAGTACTTC. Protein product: CASSLDGSPGGETQYF.

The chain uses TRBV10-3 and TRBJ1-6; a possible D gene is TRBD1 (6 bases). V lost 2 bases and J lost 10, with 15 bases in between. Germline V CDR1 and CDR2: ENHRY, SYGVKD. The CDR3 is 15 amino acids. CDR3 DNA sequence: TGTGCCATCAGTGAGCAGGACACGGGACACTCACCCCTCCACTTT. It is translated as CAISEQDTGHSPLHF.

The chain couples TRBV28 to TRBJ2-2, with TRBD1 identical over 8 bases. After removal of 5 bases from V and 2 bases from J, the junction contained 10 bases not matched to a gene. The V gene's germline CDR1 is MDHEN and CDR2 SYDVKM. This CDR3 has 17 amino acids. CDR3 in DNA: TGTGCCAGCAGTGGATCCCCAGGGGGCAAAAACACCGGGGAGCTGTTTTTT. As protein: CASSGSPGGKNTGELFF.

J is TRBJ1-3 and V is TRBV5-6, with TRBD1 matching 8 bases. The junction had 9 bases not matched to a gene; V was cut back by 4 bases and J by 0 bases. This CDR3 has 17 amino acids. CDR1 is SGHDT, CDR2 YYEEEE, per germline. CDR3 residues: CASSAGQDTSSGNTIYF. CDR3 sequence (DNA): TGTGCCAGCAGCGCGGGACAGGATACTAGCTCTGGAAACACCATATATTTT.

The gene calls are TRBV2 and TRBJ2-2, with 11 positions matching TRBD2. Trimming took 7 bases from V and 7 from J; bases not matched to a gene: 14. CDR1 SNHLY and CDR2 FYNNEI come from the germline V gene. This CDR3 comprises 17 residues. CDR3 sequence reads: CASTVGSGGEHHGELFF. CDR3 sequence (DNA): TGTGCCAGCACTGTGGGTAGCGGGGGGGAACATCACGGGGAGCTGTTTTTT.

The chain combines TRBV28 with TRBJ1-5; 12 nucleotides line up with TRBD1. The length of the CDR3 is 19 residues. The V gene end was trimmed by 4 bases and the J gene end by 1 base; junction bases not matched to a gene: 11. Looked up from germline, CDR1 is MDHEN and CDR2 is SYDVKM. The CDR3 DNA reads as TGTGCCAGCAGTTCCCACCGGGACAGGGGGCATAACAGCAATCAGCCCCAGCATTTT. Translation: CASSSHRDRGHNSNQPQHF.

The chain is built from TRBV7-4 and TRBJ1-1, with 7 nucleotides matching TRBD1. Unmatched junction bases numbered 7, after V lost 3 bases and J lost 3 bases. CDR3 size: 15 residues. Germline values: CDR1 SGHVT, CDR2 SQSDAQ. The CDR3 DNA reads TGTGCCAGCAGCTTCTTAACAGGGGATGACACTGAAGCTTTCTTT. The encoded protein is CASSFLTGDDTEAFF. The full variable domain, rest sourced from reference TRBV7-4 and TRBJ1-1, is GAGVSQSPRYKVAKRGRDVALRCDSISGHVTLYWYRQTLGQGSEVLTYSQSDAQRDKSGRPSGRFSAERPERSVSTLKIQRTEQGDSAVYLCASSFLTGDDTEAFFGQGTRLTVV.

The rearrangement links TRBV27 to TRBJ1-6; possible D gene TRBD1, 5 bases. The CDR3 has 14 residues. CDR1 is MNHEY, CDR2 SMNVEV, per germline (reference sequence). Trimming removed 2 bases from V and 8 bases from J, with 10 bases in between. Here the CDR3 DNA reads TGTGCCAGCAGTTTAGCAGGGATTCATTCACCCCTCCACTTT. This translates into CASSLAGIHSPLHF.

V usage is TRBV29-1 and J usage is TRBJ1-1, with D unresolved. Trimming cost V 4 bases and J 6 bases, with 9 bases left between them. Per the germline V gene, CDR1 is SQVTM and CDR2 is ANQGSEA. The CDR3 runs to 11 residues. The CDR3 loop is CSVGYSPEAFF. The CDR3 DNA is TGCAGCGTTGGTTATTCCCCTGAAGCTTTCTTT.

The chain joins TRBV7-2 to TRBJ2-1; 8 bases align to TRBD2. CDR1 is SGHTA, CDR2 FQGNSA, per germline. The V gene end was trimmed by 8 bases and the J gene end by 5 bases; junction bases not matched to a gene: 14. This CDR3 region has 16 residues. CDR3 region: CASGKHGGAVDNEQFF. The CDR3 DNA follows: TGTGCCAGCGGAAAACACGGGGGGGCGGTTGACAATGAGCAGTTCTTC.

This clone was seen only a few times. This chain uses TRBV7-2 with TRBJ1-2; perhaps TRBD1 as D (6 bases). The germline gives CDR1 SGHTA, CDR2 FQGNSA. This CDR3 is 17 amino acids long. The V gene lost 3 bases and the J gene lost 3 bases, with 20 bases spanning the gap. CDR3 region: CASSFDRFWGRHYGYTF. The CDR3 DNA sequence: TGTGCCAGCAGCTTTGATCGCTTCTGGGGGCGCCACTATGGCTACACCTTC.

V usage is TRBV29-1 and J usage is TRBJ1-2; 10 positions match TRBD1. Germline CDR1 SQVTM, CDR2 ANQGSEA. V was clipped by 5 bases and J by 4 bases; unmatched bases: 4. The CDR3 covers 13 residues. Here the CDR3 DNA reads TGCAGCGTTCCTCGGGACAGGGGCTATGGCTACACCTTC. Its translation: CSVPRDRGYGYTF.

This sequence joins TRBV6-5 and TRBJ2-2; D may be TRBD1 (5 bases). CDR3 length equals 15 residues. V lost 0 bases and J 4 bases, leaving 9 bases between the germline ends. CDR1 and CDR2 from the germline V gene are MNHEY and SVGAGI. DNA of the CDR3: TGTGCCAGCAGTTACTCGGCGACAGCCACCGGGGAGCTGTTTTTT. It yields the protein CASSYSATATGELFF.

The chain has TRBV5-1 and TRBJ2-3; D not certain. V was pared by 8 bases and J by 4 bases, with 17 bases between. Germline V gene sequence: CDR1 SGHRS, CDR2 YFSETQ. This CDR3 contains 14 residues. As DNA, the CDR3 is TGCGCCAGAAAAGACTCAATTCCCCCAGATACGCAGTATTTT. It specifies CARKDSIPPDTQYF.

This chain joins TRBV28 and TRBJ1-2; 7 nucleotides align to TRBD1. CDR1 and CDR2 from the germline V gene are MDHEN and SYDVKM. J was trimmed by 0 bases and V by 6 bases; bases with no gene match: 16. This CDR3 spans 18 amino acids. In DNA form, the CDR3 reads TGTGCCAGCAGCCGACATACAAAGACAGGGACCCCTAACTATGGCTACACCTTC. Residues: CASSRHTKTGTPNYGYTF.

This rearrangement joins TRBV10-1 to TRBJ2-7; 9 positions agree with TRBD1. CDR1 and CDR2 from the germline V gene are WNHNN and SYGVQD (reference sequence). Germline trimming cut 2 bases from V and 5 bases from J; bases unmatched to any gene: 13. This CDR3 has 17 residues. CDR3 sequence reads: CASSENALTGGTHEQYF. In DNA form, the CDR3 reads TGCGCCAGCAGTGAGAATGCCCTGACAGGGGGGACCCACGAGCAGTACTTC.

For the CDR3, the DNA is TGCGCCAGCAACAACCCCCACAGGGCCTCTAACTATGGCTACACCTTC. Translating gives CASNNPHRASNYGYTF. V is TRBV4-1 and J is TRBJ1-2; D may be TRBD1 (6 bases). Trimming took off 7 bases at V and 0 bases at J, with 18 bases between the two ends. The CDR3 has 16 residues. Germline loops: CDR1 MGHRA, CDR2 YSYEKL.

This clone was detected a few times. The CDR3 nucleotides are TGTGCCAGCAGCTTAGGTCAGGTTCCCTACGAGCAGTACTTC. It yields the protein CASSLGQVPYEQYF. The chain combines TRBV7-8 with TRBJ2-7; D is unclear. The CDR3 covers 14 residues. The ends were cut back, 1 base at V and 2 bases at J, with 9 bases in the middle. Germline CDR1 is SGHVS and CDR2 is FQNEAQ.